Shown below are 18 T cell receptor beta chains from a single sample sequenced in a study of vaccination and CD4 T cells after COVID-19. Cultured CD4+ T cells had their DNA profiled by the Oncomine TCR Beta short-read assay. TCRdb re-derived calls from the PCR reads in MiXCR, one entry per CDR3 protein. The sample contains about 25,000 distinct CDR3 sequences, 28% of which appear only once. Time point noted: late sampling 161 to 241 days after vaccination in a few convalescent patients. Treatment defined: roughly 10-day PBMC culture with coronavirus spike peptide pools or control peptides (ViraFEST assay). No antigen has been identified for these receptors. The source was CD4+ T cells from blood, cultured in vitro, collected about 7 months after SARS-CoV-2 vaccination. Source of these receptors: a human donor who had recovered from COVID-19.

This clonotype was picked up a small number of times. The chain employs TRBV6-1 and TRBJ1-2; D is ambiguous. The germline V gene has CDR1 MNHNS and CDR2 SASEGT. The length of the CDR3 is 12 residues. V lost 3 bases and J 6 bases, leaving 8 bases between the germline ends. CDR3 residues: CASSEVKNGYTF. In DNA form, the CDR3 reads TGTGCCAGCAGTGAGGTTAAGAATGGCTACACCTTC.

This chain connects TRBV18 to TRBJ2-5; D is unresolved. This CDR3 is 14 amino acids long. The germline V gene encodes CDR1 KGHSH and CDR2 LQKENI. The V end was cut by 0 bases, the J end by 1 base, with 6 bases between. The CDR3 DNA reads TGTGCCAGCTCACCACCGGTCCTCCAAGAGACCCAGTACTTC. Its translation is CASSPPVLQETQYF. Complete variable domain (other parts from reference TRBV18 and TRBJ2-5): NAGVMQNPRHLVRRRGQEARLRCSPMKGHSHVYWYRQLPEEGLKFMVYLQKENIIDESGMPKERFSAEFPKEGPSILRIQQVVRGDSAAYFCASSPPVLQETQYFGPGTRLLVL.

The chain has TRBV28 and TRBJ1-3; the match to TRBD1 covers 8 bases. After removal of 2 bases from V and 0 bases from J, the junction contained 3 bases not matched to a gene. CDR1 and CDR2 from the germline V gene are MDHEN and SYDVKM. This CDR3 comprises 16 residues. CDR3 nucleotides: TGTGCCAGCAGTTTAGGACAGGGAAGCTCTGGAAACACCATATATTTT. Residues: CASSLGQGSSGNTIYF.

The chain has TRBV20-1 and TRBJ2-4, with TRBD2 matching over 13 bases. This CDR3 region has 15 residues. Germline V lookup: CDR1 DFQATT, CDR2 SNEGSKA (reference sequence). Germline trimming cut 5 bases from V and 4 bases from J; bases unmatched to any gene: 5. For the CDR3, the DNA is TGCAGTGCTTTGGGACTAGCGGGGCTTAAAAACATTCAGTACTTC. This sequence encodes CSALGLAGLKNIQYF.

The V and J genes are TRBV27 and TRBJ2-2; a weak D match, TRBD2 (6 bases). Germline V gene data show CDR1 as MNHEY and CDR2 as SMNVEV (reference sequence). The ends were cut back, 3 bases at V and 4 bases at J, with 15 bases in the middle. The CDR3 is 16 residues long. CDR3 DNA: TGTGCCAGCAGTTTCACGCGGGGAGTGGGCACCGGGGAGCTGTTTTTT. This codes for CASSFTRGVGTGELFF.

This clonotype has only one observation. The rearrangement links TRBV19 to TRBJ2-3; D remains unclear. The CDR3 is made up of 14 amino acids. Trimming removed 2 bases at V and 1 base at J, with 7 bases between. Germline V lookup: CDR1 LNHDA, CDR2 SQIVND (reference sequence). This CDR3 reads CASSIILRTDTQYF. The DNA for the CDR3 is TGTGCCAGTAGTATAATATTACGCACAGATACGCAGTATTTT.

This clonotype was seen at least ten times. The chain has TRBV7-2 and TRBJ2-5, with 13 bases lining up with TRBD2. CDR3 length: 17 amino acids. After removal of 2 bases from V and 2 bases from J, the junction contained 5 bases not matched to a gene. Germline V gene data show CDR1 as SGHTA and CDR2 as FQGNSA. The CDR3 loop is CASSLRTSGSVQETQYF. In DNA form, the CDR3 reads TGTGCCAGCAGCTTACGGACTAGCGGGAGTGTTCAAGAGACCCAGTACTTC.

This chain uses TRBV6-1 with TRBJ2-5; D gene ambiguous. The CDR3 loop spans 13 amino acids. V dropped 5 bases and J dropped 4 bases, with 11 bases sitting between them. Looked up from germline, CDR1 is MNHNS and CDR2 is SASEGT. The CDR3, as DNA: TGTGCCAGCAGTAAACCGCCCTCAGAGACCCAGTACTTC. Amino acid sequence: CASSKPPSETQYF.

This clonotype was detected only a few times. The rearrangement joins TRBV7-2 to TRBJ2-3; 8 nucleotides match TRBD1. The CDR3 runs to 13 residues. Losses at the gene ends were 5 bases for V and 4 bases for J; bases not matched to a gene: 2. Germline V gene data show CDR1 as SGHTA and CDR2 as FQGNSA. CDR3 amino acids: CASSPQGADTQYF. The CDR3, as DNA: TGTGCCAGCAGCCCACAGGGGGCAGATACGCAGTATTTT.

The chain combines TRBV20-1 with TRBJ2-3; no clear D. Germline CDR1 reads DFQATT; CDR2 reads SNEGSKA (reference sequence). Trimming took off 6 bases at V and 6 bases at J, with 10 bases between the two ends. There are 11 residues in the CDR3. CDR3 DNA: TGCAGTGCCCGGCTTGGTGATACGCAGTATTTT. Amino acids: CSARLGDTQYF.

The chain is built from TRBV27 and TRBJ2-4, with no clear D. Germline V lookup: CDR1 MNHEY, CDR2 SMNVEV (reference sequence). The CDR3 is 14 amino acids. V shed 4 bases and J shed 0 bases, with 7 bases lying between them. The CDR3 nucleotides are TGTGCCAGCAGTTCCCCAGGAGCCAAAAACATTCAGTACTTC. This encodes CASSSPGAKNIQYF.

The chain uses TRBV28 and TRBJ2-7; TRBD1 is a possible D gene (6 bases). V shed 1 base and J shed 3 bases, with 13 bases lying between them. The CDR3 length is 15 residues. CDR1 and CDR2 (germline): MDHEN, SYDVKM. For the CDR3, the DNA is TGTGCCAGCAGTTTATCCCCGGACAGTAGCTACGAGCAGTACTTC. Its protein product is CASSLSPDSSYEQYF.

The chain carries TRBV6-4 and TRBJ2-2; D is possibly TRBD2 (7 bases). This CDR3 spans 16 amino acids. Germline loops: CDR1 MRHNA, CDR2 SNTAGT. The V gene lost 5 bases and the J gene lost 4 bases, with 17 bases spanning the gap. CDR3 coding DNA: TGTGCCAGCAGTCTAGAGGGGGGGACTACCACCGGGGAGCTGTTTTTT. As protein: CASSLEGGTTTGELFF.

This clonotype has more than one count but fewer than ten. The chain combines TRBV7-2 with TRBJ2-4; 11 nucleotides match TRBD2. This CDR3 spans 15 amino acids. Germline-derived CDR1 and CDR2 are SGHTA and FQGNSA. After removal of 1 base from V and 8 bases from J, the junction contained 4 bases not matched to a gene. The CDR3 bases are TGTGCCAGCAGCTTAGAACGACTAGCGGGATACATTCAGTACTTC. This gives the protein CASSLERLAGYIQYF.

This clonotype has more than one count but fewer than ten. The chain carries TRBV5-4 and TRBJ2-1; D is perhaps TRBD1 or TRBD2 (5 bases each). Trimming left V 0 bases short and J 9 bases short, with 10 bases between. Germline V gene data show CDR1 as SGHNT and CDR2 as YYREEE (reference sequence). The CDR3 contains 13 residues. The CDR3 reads CASSLVRGTEQFF. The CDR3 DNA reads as TGTGCCAGCAGCTTGGTACGGGGCACTGAGCAGTTCTTC.

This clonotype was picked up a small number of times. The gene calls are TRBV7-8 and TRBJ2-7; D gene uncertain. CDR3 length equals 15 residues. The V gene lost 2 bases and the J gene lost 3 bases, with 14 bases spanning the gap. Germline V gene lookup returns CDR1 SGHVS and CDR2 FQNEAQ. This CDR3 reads CASSLRQGGFYEQYF. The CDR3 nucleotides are TGTGCCAGCAGCTTACGACAAGGCGGATTCTACGAGCAGTACTTC.

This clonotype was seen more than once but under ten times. This CDR3 reads CATAGQGKFEQFF. CDR3 coding DNA: TGTGCCACCGCGGGACAGGGTAAATTTGAGCAGTTCTTC. The genes are TRBV24-1 and TRBJ2-1, with TRBD1 matching 9 bases. The CDR3 is made up of 13 amino acids. Germline V CDR1 and CDR2: KGHDR, SFDVKD. V lost 9 bases, J lost 9 bases, and 8 bases stayed unmatched.

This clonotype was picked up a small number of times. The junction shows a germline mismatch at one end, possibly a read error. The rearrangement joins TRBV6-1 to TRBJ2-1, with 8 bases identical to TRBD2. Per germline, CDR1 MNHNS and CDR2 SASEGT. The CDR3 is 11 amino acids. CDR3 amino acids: CASSLGGSGNF. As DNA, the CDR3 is TGTGCCAGCTCCCTGGGGGGTAGCGGGAACTTC.